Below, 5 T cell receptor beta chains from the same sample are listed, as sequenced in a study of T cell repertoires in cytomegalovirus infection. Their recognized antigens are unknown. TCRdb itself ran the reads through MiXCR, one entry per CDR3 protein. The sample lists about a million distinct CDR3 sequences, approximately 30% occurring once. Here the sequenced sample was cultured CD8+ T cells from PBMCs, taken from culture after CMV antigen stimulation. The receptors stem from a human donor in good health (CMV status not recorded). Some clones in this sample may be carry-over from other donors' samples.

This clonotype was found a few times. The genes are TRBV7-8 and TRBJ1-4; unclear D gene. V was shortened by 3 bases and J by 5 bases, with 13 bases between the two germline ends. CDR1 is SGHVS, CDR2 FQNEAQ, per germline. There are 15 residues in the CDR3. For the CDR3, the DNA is TGTGCCAGCAGCTTCTCTTCCGGGCGAAATGAAAAACTGTTTTTT. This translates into CASSFSSGRNEKLFF.

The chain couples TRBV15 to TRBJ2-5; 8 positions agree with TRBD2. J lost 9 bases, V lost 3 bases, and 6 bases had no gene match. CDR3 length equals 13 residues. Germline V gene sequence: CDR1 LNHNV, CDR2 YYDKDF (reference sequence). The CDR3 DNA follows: TGTGCCACCAGCAGTACTAGCGGCTGGCCCCAGTACTTC. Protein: CATSSTSGWPQYF.

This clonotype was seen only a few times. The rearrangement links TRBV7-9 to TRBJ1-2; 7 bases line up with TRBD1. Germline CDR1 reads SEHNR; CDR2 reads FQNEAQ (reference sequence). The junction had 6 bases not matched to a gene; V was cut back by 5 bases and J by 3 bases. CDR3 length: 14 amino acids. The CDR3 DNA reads TGTGCCAGCAGCCAGACAGGGAGGGACTATGGCTACACCTTC. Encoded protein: CASSQTGRDYGYTF.

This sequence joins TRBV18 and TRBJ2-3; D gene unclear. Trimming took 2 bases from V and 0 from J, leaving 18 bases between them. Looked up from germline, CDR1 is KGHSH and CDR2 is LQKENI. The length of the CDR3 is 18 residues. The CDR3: CASSPIGVLRSSTDTQYF. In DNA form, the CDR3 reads TGTGCCAGCTCACCAATCGGCGTACTCCGATCTAGCACAGATACGCAGTATTTT.

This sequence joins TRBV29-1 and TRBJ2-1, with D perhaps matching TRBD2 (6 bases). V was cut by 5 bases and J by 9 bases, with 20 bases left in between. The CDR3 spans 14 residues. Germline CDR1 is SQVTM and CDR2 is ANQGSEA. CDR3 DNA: TGCAGCGTTTCACTAGCTTCCGGGGGAGGTGAGCAGTTCTTC. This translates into CSVSLASGGGEQFF.